These 16 T cell receptor beta chains were all obtained from the same sample, sequenced in a study of blood T cells in healthy people across ages. Next came a second PCR, run for 7 to 11 cycles, which used a sample-barcoded 5' primer along with a J-beta primer mix. From the 5' RACE reads, TCRdb called clonotypes with MiXCR, one entry per CDR3 protein. The table has hundreds of thousands of distinct CDR3 sequences, approximately 59% seen once; the top ten hold over 30%. Sequenced: blood. The receptors here all came from a man in his 60s in good health.

This chain links TRBV5-1 with TRBJ2-3; D possibly uses TRBD1 or TRBD2 (5 bases each). The CDR3 runs to 14 residues. Trimming stripped 4 bases from V and 4 bases from J, with 13 bases between. Germline V gene sequence: CDR1 SGHRS, CDR2 YFSETQ. The chain's CDR3 is CASSLRDRADTQYF. CDR3 in DNA: TGCGCCAGCAGCCTACGGGACCGTGCAGATACGCAGTATTTT.

The chain carries TRBV27 and TRBJ2-5; D may match TRBD1 or TRBD2 (7 bases each). This CDR3 comprises 13 residues. Germline V gives CDR1 MNHEY, CDR2 SMNVEV (reference sequence). V lost 10 bases and J lost 5, with 17 bases in between. CDR3 region: CATRGGLGETQYF. The CDR3 DNA follows: TGTGCCACCAGGGGGGGATTGGGGGAGACCCAGTACTTC.

This clonotype was seen only a few times. J is TRBJ2-5 and V is TRBV6-5; 16 bases align to TRBD2. The CDR3 has 16 amino acids. Trimming at V came to 5 bases and at J to 5 bases, leaving 5 bases not matched to a gene. Germline V lookup: CDR1 MNHEY, CDR2 SVGAGI. This CDR3 is CASSQGLAGGMETQYF. As DNA, the CDR3 is TGTGCCAGCAGTCAGGGACTAGCGGGGGGGATGGAGACCCAGTACTTC.

The V and J genes are TRBV28 and TRBJ2-1; D is unresolved. V was clipped by 6 bases and J by 7 bases, with 13 bases between them. Germline-derived CDR1 and CDR2 are MDHEN and SYDVKM. CDR3 length: 13 residues. CDR3 coding DNA: TGTGCCAGCAGCCCCGCCCAGCAAAATGAGCAGTTCTTC. Translation: CASSPAQQNEQFF.

This chain links TRBV12-3 or TRBV12-4 with TRBJ2-1; 10 bases map to TRBD2. This CDR3 has 15 residues. Losses at the gene ends were 6 bases for V and 12 bases for J; bases not matched to a gene: 14. The CDR3: CASRESGGVWLVQFF. Written as DNA, the CDR3 is TGTGCCAGCAGGGAAAGCGGGGGGGTTTGGTTAGTGCAGTTCTTC.

The chain uses TRBV2 and TRBJ1-5, with unresolved D. Germline CDR1 and CDR2: SNHLY and FYNNEI. Trimming took 1 base from V and 7 from J, leaving 17 bases between them. The CDR3 sequence is 16 residues long. In nucleotides, the CDR3 is TGTGCCAGCAGTGAAGAGGAGATTAGGAACGGGCAGCCCCAGCATTTT. Translated: CASSEEEIRNGQPQHF.

This clonotype occurred many times. The chain employs TRBV12-3 or TRBV12-4 and TRBJ2-5; D unclear. Trimming removed 1 base from V and 1 base from J, with 7 bases in between. This CDR3 contains 14 residues. The CDR3 loop is CASSLDRSQETQYF. CDR3 bases: TGTGCCAGCAGTTTAGACAGAAGCCAAGAGACCCAGTACTTC.

V usage is TRBV6-1 and J usage is TRBJ2-3; 8 bases map to TRBD1. The V gene end was trimmed by 6 bases and the J gene end by 0 bases; junction bases not matched to a gene: 5. Per the germline V gene, CDR1 is MNHNS and CDR2 is SASEGT. The CDR3 extends over 15 amino acids. For the CDR3, the DNA is TGTGCCAGCAGGGTGGGACAGGTCAGCACAGATACGCAGTATTTT. This encodes CASRVGQVSTDTQYF.

This clonotype has more than one count but fewer than ten. In nucleotides, the CDR3 is TGTGCCAGCAGCCCAACAGGATTAGATACGCAGTATTTT. This sequence encodes CASSPTGLDTQYF. The V gene is TRBV3-1, the J gene TRBJ2-3, with D perhaps matching TRBD1 (5 bases). From germline, CDR1 is LGHDT and CDR2 YNNKEL (reference sequence). The CDR3 extends over 13 amino acids. The V end was cut by 4 bases, the J end by 5 bases, with 10 bases between.

The chain uses TRBV6-5 and TRBJ1-2; D perhaps matches TRBD1 (5 bases). The V end was cut by 3 bases, the J end by 8 bases, with 13 bases between. This CDR3 has 13 residues. Per the germline V gene, CDR1 is MNHEY and CDR2 is SVGAGI. As DNA, the CDR3 is TGTGCCAGCAGTTATGAGGCAGGGCGCGGCTACACCTTC. Translated, it gives CASSYEAGRGYTF.

With respect to this clonotype: Without the conserved terminal phenylalanine or tryptophan, this CDR3 likely stems from a read error. The chain couples TRBV5-1 to TRBJ2-7; TRBD1 might be the D (7 bases). V shed 4 bases and J shed 5 bases, with 16 bases lying between them. CDR1 and CDR2 from the germline V gene are SGHRS and YFSETQ. CDR3 length: 14 amino acids. This CDR3 reads CASSRQGGLDEQYL. In DNA form, the CDR3 reads TGCGCCAGCAGCAGGCAGGGGGGATTAGACGAGCAGTACTTA.

The chain is built from TRBV5-1 and TRBJ2-3; D is possibly TRBD1 (5 bases). CDR1 is SGHRS, CDR2 YFSETQ, per germline. V was cut by 0 bases and J by 0 bases, with 11 bases left in between. The CDR3 covers 16 residues. The CDR3 sequence is CASSLEGRPSTDTQYF. CDR3 DNA: TGCGCCAGCAGCTTGGAGGGGCGGCCGAGCACAGATACGCAGTATTTT. Full variable domain (remainder filled in from reference TRBV5-1 and TRBJ2-3): KAGVTQTPRYLIKTRGQQVTLSCSPISGHRSVSWYQQTPGQGLQFLFEYFSETQRNKGNFPGRFSGRQFSNSRSEMNVSTLELGDSALYLCASSLEGRPSTDTQYFGPGTRLTVL.

This clonotype was counted between two and nine times. The chain employs TRBV7-6 and TRBJ1-2; 9 bases map to TRBD1. CDR1 is SGHVS and CDR2 is FNYEAQ in the germline V gene. The CDR3 has 14 amino acids. The J segment lost 6 bases and the V segment lost 5 bases, leaving 7 bases of the junction unmatched. This CDR3 is CASSPGQGFDGYTF. CDR3 nucleotide sequence: TGTGCCAGCAGCCCCGGACAGGGGTTCGATGGCTACACCTTC. Filled out from reference TRBV7-6 and TRBJ1-2, the complete variable domain reads GAGVSQSPRYKVTKRGQDVALRCDPISGHVSLYWYRQALGQGPEFLTYFNYEAQQDKSGLPNDRFSAERPEGSISTLTIQRTEQRDSAMYRCASSPGQGFDGYTFGSGTRLTVV.

This clonotype was found a few times. The rearrangement uses TRBV9 and TRBJ2-7; weak D call: TRBD1 (6 bases). V lost 4 bases to trimming and J lost 2 bases, with 16 bases between them. Germline V gives CDR1 SGDLS, CDR2 YYNGEE. This CDR3 comprises 15 residues. The CDR3: CASSLGVAGAYEQYF. Written as DNA, the CDR3 is TGTGCCAGCAGCTTAGGGGTGGCAGGGGCCTACGAGCAGTACTTC.

This clonotype has more than one count but fewer than ten. The chain recombines TRBV29-1 with TRBJ1-4; a possible D gene is TRBD1 (5 bases). This CDR3 spans 12 amino acids. Germline V gene sequence: CDR1 SQVTM, CDR2 ANQGSEA. Trimming cost V 6 bases and J 8 bases, with 13 bases left between them. The CDR3 DNA is TGCAGCGTAAAGAGAAGGGGCGAAAAACTGTTTTTT. The encoded protein is CSVKRRGEKLFF.

This clonotype turned up a few times. This chain connects TRBV4-1 to TRBJ1-2; D gene uncertain. Germline lookup yields CDR1 MGHRA and CDR2 YSYEKL. The ends were cut back, 4 bases at V and 0 bases at J, with 9 bases in the middle. The CDR3 totals 14 residues. CDR3 coding DNA: TGCGCCAGCAGCCGGGAGATAGCTAACTATGGCTACACCTTC. This codes for CASSREIANYGYTF.